The 3 T cell receptor beta chains given below trace back to one sample, sequenced in a study of post-analysis software for immune sequencing data. Study-level points and caveats: Patients had higher frequencies than controls of five TRBV segments, including TRBV5-6, TRBV5-1 and TRBV20-1.

The antigens of these receptors remain unknown. cDNA libraries of TCR beta carried unique molecular identifiers. One entry per CDR3 protein results from TCRdb running MiXCR on the PCR reads. The repertoire holds 650,000 to 850,000 distinct CDR3 sequences, with approximately 57% as singletons. The sequencing sample was made of blood. Source of these receptors: a girl aged 5 to 17 with multiple sclerosis.

The chain is built from TRBV20-1 and TRBJ1-2; 8 bases fit TRBD1. The CDR3 loop spans 14 amino acids. In germline, CDR1 is DFQATT, CDR2 SNEGSKA (reference sequence). The V segment lost 3 bases and the J segment 4 bases; nucleotides outside the gene matches: 7. For the CDR3, the DNA is TGCAGTGCTAGTGAGGCAGGGGGCGGCTATGGCTACACCTTC. Translated: CSASEAGGGYGYTF.

This clonotype was seen only a few times. The J gene is TRBJ1-5, the V gene TRBV10-3; possibly TRBD1 for D (5 bases). The V and J ends lost 5 bases and 2 bases respectively, with 10 bases between them. CDR1 is ENHRY, CDR2 SYGVKD, per germline. The CDR3 consists of 14 residues. The CDR3 nucleotides read TGTGCCATCAGTCCTCAGGGACGCAATCAGCCCCAGCATTTT. This gives the protein CAISPQGRNQPQHF.

This chain uses TRBV5-6 with TRBJ2-1; the D gene is possibly TRBD1 (5 bases). CDR3 length: 12 amino acids. The germline gives CDR1 SGHDT, CDR2 YYEEEE. The V end lost 0 bases, the J end lost 14 bases, and 12 bases lay between the germline ends. The CDR3 spells CASSLGAGNEFF. The CDR3, as DNA: TGTGCCAGCAGCTTGGGGGCAGGGAATGAGTTCTTC.